The T cell receptor beta chain described here comes from a study of blood T cells in healthy people across ages. As regards this clonotype: Its antigen is currently unknown.

Notes on the study in general: While age rose, TCR beta diversity per million T cells dropped in a roughly linear way. In these data, TCR beta diversity tracked strongly with naive T cell percentage.

The CDR3 length is 15 residues. The second PCR ran about 6 to 11 cycles with a sample-barcoded 5' primer and J-beta primers. Each CDR3 protein is one row after TCRdb ran MiXCR on the 5' RACE reads. Of hundreds of thousands of distinct CDR3 sequences in the sample, 47% were seen once. Sequenced sample: blood. The rearrangement links TRBV21-1 to TRBJ2-5; the table's D gene call, TRBD1, was not cross checked with the DNA. TRBV21-1 is designated a pseudogene. This receptor was taken from a man aged 80 or over in good health. CDR3 protein: CASRDGRARQETQYF. The CDR3, as DNA: TGTGCCAGCAGAGACGGACGGGCGCGGCAAGAGACCCAGTACTTC.